These T cell receptor beta chains were read from a single sample in a study of blood T cell repertoires in COVID-19. TCRdb keeps only in-frame clones here, not all; method: immunoSEQ multiplex PCR. The sample records around 700,000 clones, 70% to 90% being singletons. Source material: peripheral blood. These receptor sequences come from a woman aged 18 to 35 with acute or convalescent COVID-19. CDR3s include the opening cysteine and the closing phenylalanine or tryptophan. The D gene is left open where the match is weak. The size field is filled for only some rows; it gives once, few, many or a size class.

V gene: TRBV27
J gene: TRBJ2-7
clone size: once
D gene: -
CDR3 protein: CASQTGPGEQYF
CDR3 DNA: TGTGCCAGCCAAACCGGCCCGGGCGAGCAGTACTTC

V gene: TRBV6-6
J gene: TRBJ1-1
clone size: -
D gene: -
CDR3 protein: CASSYSGRGWTEAFF
CDR3 DNA: TGTGCCAGCAGTTACTCCGGGAGGGGCTGGACTGAAGCTTTCTTT

V gene: TRBV5-1
J gene: TRBJ1-3
clone size: -
D gene: -
CDR3 protein: CASSPSVPGNTIYF
CDR3 DNA: TGCGCCAGCAGCCCCTCGGTCCCTGGAAACACCATATATTTT

V gene: TRBV6-1
J gene: TRBJ1-2
clone size: -
D gene: -
CDR3 protein: CASSEPLRNYGYTF
CDR3 DNA: TGTGCCAGCAGTGAACCCCTAAGAAACTATGGCTACACCTTC

V gene: TRBV5-1
J gene: TRBJ2-7
clone size: -
D gene: -
CDR3 protein: CASLGWDSRGGYEQYF
CDR3 DNA: TGCGCCAGCTTGGGGTGGGACTCAAGGGGTGGCTACGAGCAGTACTTC

V gene: TRBV18
J gene: TRBJ2-4
clone size: once
D gene: -
CDR3 protein: CASSPPGALENIQYF
CDR3 DNA: TGTGCCAGCTCACCACCGGGGGCCCTGGAAAACATTCAGTACTTC

V gene: TRBV6-5
J gene: TRBJ1-5
clone size: -
D gene: -
CDR3 protein: CASSYGGRGSRQPQHF
CDR3 DNA: TGTGCCAGCAGTTATGGGGGTAGGGGGTCACGCCAGCCCCAGCATTTT

V gene: TRBV2
J gene: TRBJ1-1
clone size: -
D gene: -
CDR3 protein: CASSVFGVILNTEAFF
CDR3 DNA: TGTGCCAGCAGTGTCTTCGGGGTTATCCTGAACACTGAAGCTTTCTTT

V gene: TRBV12-3/TRBV12-4
J gene: TRBJ1-1
clone size: -
D gene: TRBD1
CDR3 protein: CANRQGAYTEAFF
CDR3 DNA: TGTGCCAACCGACAGGGGGCTTATACTGAAGCTTTCTTT

V gene: TRBV20-1
J gene: TRBJ1-5
clone size: -
D gene: -
CDR3 protein: CSASGGNQPQHF
CDR3 DNA: TGCAGTGCTAGTGGAGGCAATCAGCCCCAGCATTTT

V gene: TRBV5-1
J gene: TRBJ2-7
clone size: -
D gene: TRBD1
CDR3 protein: CASSLETGSEQYF
CDR3 DNA: TGCGCCAGCAGCTTGGAGACAGGGTCCGAGCAGTACTTC

V gene: TRBV18
J gene: TRBJ2-7
clone size: once
D gene: TRBD1
CDR3 protein: CASSVMGQGHEQYF
CDR3 DNA: TGTGCCAGCTCAGTAATGGGACAGGGGCACGAGCAGTACTTC

V gene: TRBV15
J gene: TRBJ1-2
clone size: -
D gene: -
CDR3 protein: CATQGPYGYTF
CDR3 DNA: TGTGCCACCCAGGGGCCCTATGGCTACACCTTC

V gene: TRBV28
J gene: TRBJ2-7
clone size: -
D gene: -
CDR3 protein: CASSLQGFYEQYF
CDR3 DNA: TGTGCCAGCAGCCTACAGGGATTCTACGAGCAGTACTTC

V gene: TRBV19
J gene: TRBJ1-6
clone size: -
D gene: -
CDR3 protein: CASSIAFFDSSGSPLHF
CDR3 DNA: TGTGCCAGTAGTATAGCTTTTTTTGACTCGTCGGGTTCACCCCTCCACTTT

V gene: TRBV7-2
J gene: TRBJ1-1
clone size: -
D gene: -
CDR3 protein: CASSLLNLRNTEAFF
CDR3 DNA: TGTGCCAGCAGCTTACTAAATTTAAGGAACACTGAAGCTTTCTTT

V gene: TRBV7-9
J gene: TRBJ1-2
clone size: -
D gene: -
CDR3 protein: CASSLVETVNYGYTF
CDR3 DNA: TGTGCCAGCAGCTTAGTTGAGACAGTTAACTATGGCTACACCTTC

V gene: TRBV30
J gene: TRBJ1-1
clone size: -
D gene: -
CDR3 protein: CAWSPQVLENTEAFF
CDR3 DNA: TGTGCCTGGAGTCCGCAGGTACTAGAGAACACTGAAGCTTTCTTT

V gene: TRBV6-4
J gene: TRBJ1-2
clone size: once
D gene: -
CDR3 protein: CASSDGRGPYGYTF
CDR3 DNA: TGTGCCAGCAGTGACGGCAGGGGACCGTATGGCTACACCTTC

V gene: TRBV7-9
J gene: TRBJ1-1
clone size: -
D gene: -
CDR3 protein: CAIDSQNTEAFF
CDR3 DNA: TGTGCCATCGACAGCCAGAACACTGAAGCTTTCTTT

V gene: TRBV18
J gene: TRBJ1-1
clone size: -
D gene: TRBD1
CDR3 protein: CASSTGTAPNTEAFF
CDR3 DNA: TGTGCCAGCTCAACGGGGACAGCCCCGAACACTGAAGCTTTCTTT

V gene: TRBV3-1/TRBV3-2
J gene: TRBJ1-4
clone size: -
D gene: TRBD1
CDR3 protein: CASSLRTGGEKLFF
CDR3 DNA: TGTGCCAGCAGCCTTCGGACAGGGGGCGAAAAACTGTTTTTT

V gene: TRBV30
J gene: TRBJ1-4
clone size: -
D gene: -
CDR3 protein: CAWNPDREKLFF
CDR3 DNA: TGTGCCTGGAACCCCGACAGAGAAAAACTGTTTTTT

V gene: TRBV19
J gene: TRBJ2-1
clone size: -
D gene: TRBD2
CDR3 protein: CASSIALLLADSYNEQFF
CDR3 DNA: TGTGCCAGTAGTATAGCCCTCCTACTAGCGGACTCCTACAATGAGCAGTTCTTC

V gene: TRBV18
J gene: TRBJ1-2
clone size: -
D gene: TRBD1
CDR3 protein: CASSLGQGPHGYTF
CDR3 DNA: TGTGCCAGCTCTCTCGGACAGGGACCTCATGGCTACACCTTC

V gene: TRBV4-3
J gene: TRBJ2-2
clone size: -
D gene: -
CDR3 protein: CASSPRGSNPTGELFF
CDR3 DNA: TGCGCCAGCAGCCCCAGGGGCAGTAATCCTACCGGGGAGCTGTTTTTT

V gene: TRBV4-3
J gene: TRBJ1-2
clone size: once
D gene: TRBD1
CDR3 protein: CASSQVSYRGNYGYTF
CDR3 DNA: TGCGCCAGCAGCCAAGTATCGTACAGGGGGAACTATGGCTACACCTTC

V gene: TRBV5-1
J gene: TRBJ1-4
clone size: -
D gene: TRBD1
CDR3 protein: CASSRGTVDNEKLFF
CDR3 DNA: TGCGCCAGCAGCCGCGGGACAGTCGATAATGAAAAACTGTTTTTT

V gene: TRBV4-1
J gene: TRBJ1-2
clone size: -
D gene: -
CDR3 protein: CASSQASGYYGYTF
CDR3 DNA: TGCGCCAGCAGCCAAGCTTCGGGGTACTATGGCTACACCTTC

V gene: TRBV30
J gene: TRBJ2-1
clone size: -
D gene: -
CDR3 protein: CAWSRGSGNEQFF
CDR3 DNA: TGTGCCTGGAGCCGGGGGTCCGGGAATGAGCAGTTCTTC

V gene: TRBV5-1
J gene: TRBJ1-4
clone size: -
D gene: -
CDR3 protein: CASSSAVSRVTRSEKLFF
CDR3 DNA: TGCGCCAGCAGCTCGGCAGTTTCCAGGGTCACCAGGAGCGAAAAACTGTTTTTT

V gene: TRBV7-9
J gene: TRBJ1-5
clone size: -
D gene: -
CDR3 protein: CASSFTGLDQPQHF
CDR3 DNA: TGTGCCAGCAGCTTTACCGGTCTTGATCAGCCCCAGCATTTT

V gene: TRBV5-8
J gene: TRBJ1-4
clone size: -
D gene: TRBD1
CDR3 protein: CASSFRGLTQTNEKLFF
CDR3 DNA: TGTGCCAGCAGCTTCAGGGGGCTCACTCAGACTAATGAAAAACTGTTTTTT

V gene: TRBV5-1
J gene: TRBJ1-1
clone size: -
D gene: -
CDR3 protein: CASSLAGNTEAFF
CDR3 DNA: TGCGCCAGCAGCTTGGCCGGGAACACTGAAGCTTTCTTT